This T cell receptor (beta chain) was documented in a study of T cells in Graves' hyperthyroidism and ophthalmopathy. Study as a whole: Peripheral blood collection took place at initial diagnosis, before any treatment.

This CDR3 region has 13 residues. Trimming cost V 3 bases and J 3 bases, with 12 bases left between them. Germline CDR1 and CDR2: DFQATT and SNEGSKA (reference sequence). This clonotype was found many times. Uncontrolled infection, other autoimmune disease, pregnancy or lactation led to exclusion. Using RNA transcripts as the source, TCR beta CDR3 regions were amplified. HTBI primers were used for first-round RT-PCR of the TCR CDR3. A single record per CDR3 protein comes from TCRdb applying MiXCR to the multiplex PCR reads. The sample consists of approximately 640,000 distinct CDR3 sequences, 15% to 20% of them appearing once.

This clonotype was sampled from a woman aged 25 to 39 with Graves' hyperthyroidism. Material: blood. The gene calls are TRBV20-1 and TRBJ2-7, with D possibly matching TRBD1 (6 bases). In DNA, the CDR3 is TGCAGTGCTAGTCCGACAGGAAACTACGAGCAGTACTTC. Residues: CSASPTGNYEQYF.